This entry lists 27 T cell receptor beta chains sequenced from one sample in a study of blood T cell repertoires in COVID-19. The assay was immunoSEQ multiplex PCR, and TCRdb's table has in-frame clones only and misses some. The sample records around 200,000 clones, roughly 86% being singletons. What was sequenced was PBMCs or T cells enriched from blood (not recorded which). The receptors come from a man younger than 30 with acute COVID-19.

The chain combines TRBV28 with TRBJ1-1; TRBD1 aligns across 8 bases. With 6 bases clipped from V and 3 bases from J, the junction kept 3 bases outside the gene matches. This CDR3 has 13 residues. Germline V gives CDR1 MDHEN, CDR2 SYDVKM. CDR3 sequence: CASRLTGDTEAFF. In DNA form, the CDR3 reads TGTGCCAGCAGGTTGACAGGGGACACTGAAGCTTTCTTT.

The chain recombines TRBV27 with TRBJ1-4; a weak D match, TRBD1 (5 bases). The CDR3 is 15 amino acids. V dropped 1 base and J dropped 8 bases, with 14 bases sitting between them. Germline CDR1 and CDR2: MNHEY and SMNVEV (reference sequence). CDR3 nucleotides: TGTGCCAGCAGTTTATACTTCCGGGGGGAGGAAAAACTGTTTTTT. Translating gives CASSLYFRGEEKLFF.

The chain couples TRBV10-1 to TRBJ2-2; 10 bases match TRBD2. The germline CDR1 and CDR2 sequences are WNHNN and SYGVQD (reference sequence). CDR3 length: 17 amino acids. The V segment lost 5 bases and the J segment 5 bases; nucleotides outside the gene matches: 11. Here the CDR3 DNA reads TGCGCCAGCAGTTTTGACCTAGCGGGAGTTGGGACCGGGGAGCTGTTTTTT. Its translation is CASSFDLAGVGTGELFF.

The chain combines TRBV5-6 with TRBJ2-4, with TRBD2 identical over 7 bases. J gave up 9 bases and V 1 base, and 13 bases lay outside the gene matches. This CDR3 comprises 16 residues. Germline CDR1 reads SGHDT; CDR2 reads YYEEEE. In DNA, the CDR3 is TGTGCCAGCAGCTTGTCGGGGGGTCAGGAAGGATTCATTCAGTACTTC. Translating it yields CASSLSGGQEGFIQYF.

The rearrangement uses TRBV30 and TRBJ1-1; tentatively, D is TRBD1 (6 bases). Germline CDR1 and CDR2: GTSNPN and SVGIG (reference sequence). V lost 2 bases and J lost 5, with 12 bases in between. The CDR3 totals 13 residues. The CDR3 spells CAWSWGGGTEAFF. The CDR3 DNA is TGTGCCTGGAGTTGGGGAGGGGGGACTGAAGCTTTCTTT.

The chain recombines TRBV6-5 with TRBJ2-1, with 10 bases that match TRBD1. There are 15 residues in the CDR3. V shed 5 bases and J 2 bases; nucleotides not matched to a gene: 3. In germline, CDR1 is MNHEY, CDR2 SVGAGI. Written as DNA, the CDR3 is TGTGCCAGCAGTAGGGACAGGGGACCCTACAATGAGCAGTTCTTC. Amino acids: CASSRDRGPYNEQFF.

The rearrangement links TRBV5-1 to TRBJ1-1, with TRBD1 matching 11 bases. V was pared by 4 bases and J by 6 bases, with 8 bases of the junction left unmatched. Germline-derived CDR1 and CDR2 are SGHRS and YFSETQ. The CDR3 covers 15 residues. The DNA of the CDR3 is TGCGCCAGCAGCCCGCGGACAGGGGGCTCTGCTGAAGCTTTCTTT. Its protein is CASSPRTGGSAEAFF. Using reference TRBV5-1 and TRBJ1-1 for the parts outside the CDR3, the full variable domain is KAGVTQTPRYLIKTRGQQVTLSCSPISGHRSVSWYQQTPGQGLQFLFEYFSETQRNKGNFPGRFSGRQFSNSRSEMNVSTLELGDSALYLCASSPRTGGSAEAFFGQGTRLTVV.

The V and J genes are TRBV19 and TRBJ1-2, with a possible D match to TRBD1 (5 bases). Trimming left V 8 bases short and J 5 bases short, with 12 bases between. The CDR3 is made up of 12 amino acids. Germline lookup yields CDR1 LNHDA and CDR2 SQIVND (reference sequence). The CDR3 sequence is CASQGRSYGYTF. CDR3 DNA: TGTGCCAGTCAGGGTAGATCGTATGGCTACACCTTC. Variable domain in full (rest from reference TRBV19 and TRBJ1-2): DGGITQSPKYLFRKEGQNVTLSCEQNLNHDAMYWYRQDPGQGLRLIYYSQIVNDFQKGDIAEGYSVSREKKESFPLTVTSAQKNPTAFYLCASQGRSYGYTFGSGTRLTVV.

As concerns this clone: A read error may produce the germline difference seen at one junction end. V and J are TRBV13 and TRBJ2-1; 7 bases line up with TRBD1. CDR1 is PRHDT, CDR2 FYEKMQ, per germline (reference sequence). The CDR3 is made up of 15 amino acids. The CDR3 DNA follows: TGTGCCAGCACCTTAGGTAGGGGGCCTTACAATGAGCAGTTCTTC. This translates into CASTLGRGPYNEQFF.

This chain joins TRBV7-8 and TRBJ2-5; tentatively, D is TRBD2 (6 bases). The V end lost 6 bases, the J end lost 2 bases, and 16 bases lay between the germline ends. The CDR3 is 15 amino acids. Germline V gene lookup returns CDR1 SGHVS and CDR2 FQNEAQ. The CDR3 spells CASRNTRDSQETQYF. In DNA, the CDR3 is TGTGCCAGCAGAAATACCCGGGACTCTCAAGAGACCCAGTACTTC.

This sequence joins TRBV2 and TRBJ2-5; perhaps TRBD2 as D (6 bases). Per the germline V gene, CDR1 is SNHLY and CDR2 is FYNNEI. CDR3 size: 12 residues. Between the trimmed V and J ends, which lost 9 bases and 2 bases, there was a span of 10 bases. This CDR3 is CASGDFQETQYF. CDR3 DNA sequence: TGTGCCAGTGGGGACTTTCAAGAGACCCAGTACTTC.

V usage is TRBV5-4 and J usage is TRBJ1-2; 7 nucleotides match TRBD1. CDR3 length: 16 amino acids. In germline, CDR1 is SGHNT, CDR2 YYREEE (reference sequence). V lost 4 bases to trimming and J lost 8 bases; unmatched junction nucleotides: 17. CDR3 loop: CASSKREKQGPGGYTF. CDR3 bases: TGTGCCAGCAGCAAGCGCGAGAAACAGGGGCCGGGAGGCTACACCTTC.

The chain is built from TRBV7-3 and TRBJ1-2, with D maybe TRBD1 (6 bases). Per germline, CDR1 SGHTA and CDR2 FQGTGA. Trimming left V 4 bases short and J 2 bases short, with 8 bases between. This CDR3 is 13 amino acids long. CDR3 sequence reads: CASSYGQNYGYTF. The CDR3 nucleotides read TGTGCCAGCAGCTACGGACAGAACTATGGCTACACCTTC.

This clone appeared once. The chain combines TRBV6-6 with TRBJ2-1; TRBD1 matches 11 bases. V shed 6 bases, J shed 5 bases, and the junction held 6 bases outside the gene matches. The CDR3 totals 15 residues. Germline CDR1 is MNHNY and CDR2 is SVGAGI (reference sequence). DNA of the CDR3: TGTGCCAGCAGGCCCGGGACAGGGGGGAACAATGAGCAGTTCTTC. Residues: CASRPGTGGNNEQFF.

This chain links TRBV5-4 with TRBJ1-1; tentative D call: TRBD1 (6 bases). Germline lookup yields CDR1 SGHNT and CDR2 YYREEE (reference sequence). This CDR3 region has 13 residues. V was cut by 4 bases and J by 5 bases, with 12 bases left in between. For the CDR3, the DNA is TGTGCCAGCAGCGAGGGGACAAAGACTGAAGCTTTCTTT. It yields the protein CASSEGTKTEAFF.

The CDR3 sequence is CASSQDLGGNEQFF. CDR3 DNA: TGTGCCAGCAGCCAAGATCTCGGGGGGAATGAGCAGTTCTTC. The chain joins TRBV3-1 (or the pseudogene TRBV3-2) to TRBJ2-1; the match to TRBD2 covers 7 bases. The V gene's germline CDR1 is LGHDT and CDR2 YNNKEL (reference sequence). This CDR3 is 14 amino acids long. The V and J ends lost 0 bases and 7 bases, in that order; junction bases with no gene match: 3.

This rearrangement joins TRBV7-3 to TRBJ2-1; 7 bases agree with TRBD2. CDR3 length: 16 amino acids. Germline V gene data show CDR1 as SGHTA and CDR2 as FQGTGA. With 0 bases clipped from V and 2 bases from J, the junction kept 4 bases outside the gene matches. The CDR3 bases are TGTGCCAGCAGCTTAACGGCGGGAGTCGCCTACAATGAGCAGTTCTTC. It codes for CASSLTAGVAYNEQFF.

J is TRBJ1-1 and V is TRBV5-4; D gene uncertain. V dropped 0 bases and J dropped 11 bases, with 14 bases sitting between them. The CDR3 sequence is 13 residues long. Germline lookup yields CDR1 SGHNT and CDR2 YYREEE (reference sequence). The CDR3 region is CASSLDSGPKAFF. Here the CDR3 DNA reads TGTGCCAGCAGCTTGGATTCTGGGCCCAAGGCTTTCTTT.

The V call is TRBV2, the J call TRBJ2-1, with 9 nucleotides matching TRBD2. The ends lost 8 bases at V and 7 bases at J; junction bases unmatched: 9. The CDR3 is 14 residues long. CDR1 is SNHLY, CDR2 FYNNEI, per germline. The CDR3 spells CASVREGFDNEQFF. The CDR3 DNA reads TGTGCCAGCGTGCGGGAGGGCTTCGATAATGAGCAGTTCTTC. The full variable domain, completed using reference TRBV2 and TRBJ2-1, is EPEVTQTPSHQVTQMGQEVILRCVPISNHLYFYWYRQILGQKVEFLVSFYNNEISEKSEIFDDQFSVERPDGSNFTLKIRSTKLEDSAMYFCASVREGFDNEQFFGPGTRLTVL.

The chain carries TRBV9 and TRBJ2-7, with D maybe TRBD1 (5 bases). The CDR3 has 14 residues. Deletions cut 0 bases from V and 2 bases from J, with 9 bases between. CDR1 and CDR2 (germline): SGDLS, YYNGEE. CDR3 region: CASSVAGYPYEQYF. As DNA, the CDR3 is TGTGCCAGCAGCGTAGCAGGGTACCCCTACGAGCAGTACTTC.

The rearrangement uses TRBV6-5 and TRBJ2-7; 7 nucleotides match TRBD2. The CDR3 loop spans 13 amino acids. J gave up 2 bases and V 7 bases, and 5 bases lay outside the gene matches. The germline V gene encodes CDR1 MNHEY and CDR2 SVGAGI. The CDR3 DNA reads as TGTGCCAGCAAAATAGGGACTACCTACGAGCAGTACTTC. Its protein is CASKIGTTYEQYF.

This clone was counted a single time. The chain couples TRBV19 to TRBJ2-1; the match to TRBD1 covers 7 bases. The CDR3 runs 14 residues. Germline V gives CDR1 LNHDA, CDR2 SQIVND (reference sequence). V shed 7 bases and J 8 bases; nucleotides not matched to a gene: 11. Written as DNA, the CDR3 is TGTGCCAGTAAAGGGACAGCTTCGGGCGATGAGCAGTTCTTC. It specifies CASKGTASGDEQFF.

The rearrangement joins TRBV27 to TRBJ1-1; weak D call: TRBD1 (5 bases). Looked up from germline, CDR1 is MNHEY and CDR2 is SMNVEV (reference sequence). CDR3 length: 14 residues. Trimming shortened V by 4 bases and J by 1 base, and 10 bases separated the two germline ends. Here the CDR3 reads CASSWNRGNTEAFF. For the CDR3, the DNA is TGTGCCAGCAGTTGGAATAGGGGGAACACTGAAGCTTTCTTT.

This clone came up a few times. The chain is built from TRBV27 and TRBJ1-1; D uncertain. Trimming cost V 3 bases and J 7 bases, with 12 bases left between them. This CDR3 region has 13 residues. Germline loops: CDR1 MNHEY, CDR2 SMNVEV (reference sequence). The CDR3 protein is CASSFSPTYEAFF. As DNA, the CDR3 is TGTGCCAGCAGTTTTTCCCCCACCTATGAAGCTTTCTTT.

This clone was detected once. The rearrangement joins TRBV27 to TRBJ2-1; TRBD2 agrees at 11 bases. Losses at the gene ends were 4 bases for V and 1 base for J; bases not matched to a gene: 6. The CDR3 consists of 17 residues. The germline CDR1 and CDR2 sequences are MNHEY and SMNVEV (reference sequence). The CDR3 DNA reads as TGTGCCAGCAGTTGGGGGACTAGCGGTAGTTCCTACAATGAGCAGTTCTTC. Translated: CASSWGTSGSSYNEQFF.

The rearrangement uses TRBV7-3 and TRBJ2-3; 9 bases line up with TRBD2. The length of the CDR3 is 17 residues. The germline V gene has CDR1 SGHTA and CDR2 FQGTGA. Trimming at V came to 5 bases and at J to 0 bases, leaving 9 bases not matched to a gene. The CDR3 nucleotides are TGTGCCAGCAGCCCCGGAAACGGACTAGCGAGCACAGATACGCAGTATTTT. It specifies CASSPGNGLASTDTQYF.

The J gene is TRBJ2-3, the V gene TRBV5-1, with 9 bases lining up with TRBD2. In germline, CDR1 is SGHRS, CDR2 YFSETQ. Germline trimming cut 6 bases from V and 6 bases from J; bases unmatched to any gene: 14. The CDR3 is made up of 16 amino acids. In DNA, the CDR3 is TGCGCCAGCAACCGTAGGCTAGCGGGAAGCGCGGATACGCAGTATTTT. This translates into CASNRRLAGSADTQYF.